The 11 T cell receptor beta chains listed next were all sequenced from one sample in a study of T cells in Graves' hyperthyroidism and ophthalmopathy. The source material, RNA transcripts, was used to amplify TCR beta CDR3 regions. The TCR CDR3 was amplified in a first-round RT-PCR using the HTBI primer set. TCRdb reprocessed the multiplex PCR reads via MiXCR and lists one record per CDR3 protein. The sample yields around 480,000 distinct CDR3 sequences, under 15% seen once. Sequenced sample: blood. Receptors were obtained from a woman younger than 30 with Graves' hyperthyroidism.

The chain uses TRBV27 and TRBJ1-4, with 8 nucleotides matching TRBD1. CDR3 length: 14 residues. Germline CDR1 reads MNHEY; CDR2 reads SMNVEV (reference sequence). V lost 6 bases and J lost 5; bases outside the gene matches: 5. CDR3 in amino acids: CASRMTGVNEKLFF. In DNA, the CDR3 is TGTGCCAGCAGGATGACAGGGGTAAATGAAAAACTGTTTTTT.

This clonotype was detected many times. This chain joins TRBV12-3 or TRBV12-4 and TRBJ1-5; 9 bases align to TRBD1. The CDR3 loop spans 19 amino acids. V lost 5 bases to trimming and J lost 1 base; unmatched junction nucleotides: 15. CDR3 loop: CASSMSLGQGSRSNQPQHF. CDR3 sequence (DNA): TGTGCCAGCAGTATGAGTTTGGGACAGGGTTCCCGAAGCAATCAGCCCCAGCATTTT.

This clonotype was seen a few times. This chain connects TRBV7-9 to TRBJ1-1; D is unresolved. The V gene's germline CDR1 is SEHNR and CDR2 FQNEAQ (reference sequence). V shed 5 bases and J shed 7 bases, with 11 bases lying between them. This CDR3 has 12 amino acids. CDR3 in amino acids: CASSEGNDEAFF. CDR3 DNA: TGTGCCAGCAGCGAAGGGAACGATGAAGCTTTCTTT. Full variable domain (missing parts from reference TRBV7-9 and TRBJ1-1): DTGVSQNPRHKITKRGQNVTFRCDPISEHNRLYWYRQTLGQGPEFLTYFQNEAQLEKSRLLSDRFSAERPKGSFSTLEIQRTEQGDSAMYLCASSEGNDEAFFGQGTRLTVV.

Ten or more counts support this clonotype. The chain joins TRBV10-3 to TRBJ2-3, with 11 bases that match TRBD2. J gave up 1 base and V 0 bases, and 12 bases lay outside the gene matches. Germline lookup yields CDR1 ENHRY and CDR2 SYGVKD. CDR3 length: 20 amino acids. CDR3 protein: CAISESPTSGSGGGTDTQYF. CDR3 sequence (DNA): TGTGCCATCAGTGAGTCACCAACTAGCGGGAGTGGGGGAGGCACAGATACGCAGTATTTT.

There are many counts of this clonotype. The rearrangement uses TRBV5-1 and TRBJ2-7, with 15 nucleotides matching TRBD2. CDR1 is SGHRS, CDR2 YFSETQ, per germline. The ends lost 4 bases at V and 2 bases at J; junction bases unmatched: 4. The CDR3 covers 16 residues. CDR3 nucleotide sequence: TGCGCCAGCAGCCCCGGACTAGCGGGAGGGACCTACGAGCAGTACTTC. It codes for CASSPGLAGGTYEQYF.

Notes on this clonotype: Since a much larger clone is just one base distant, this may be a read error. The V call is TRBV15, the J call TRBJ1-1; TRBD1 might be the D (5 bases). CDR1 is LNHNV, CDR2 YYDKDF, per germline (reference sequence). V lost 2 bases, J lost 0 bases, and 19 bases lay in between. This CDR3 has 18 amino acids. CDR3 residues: CATSRSKGDGRLNTEAFF. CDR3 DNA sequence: TGTGCCACCAGCAGAAGTAAAGGGGACGGGCGGTTGAACACTGAAGCTTTCTTT. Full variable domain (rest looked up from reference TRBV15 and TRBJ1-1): DAMVIQNPRYQVTQFGKPVTLSCSQTLNHNVMYWYQQKSSQAPKLLFHYYDKDFNNEADTPDNFQSRRPNTSFCFLDIRSPGLGDTAMYLCATSRSKGDGRLNTEAFFGQGTRLTVV.

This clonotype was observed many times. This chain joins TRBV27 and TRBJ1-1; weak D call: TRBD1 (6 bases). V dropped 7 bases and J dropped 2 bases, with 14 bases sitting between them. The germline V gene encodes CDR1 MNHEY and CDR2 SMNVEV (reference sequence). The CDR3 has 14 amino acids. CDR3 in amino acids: CASKAGEINTEAFF. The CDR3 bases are TGTGCCAGCAAGGCAGGGGAGATTAACACTGAAGCTTTCTTT.

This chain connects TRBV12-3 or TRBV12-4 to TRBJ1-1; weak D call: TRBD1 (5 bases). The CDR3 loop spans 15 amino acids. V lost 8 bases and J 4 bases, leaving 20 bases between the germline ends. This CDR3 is CASDFREGIGTEAFF. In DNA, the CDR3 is TGTGCCAGCGATTTCAGGGAAGGGATTGGCACTGAAGCTTTCTTT.

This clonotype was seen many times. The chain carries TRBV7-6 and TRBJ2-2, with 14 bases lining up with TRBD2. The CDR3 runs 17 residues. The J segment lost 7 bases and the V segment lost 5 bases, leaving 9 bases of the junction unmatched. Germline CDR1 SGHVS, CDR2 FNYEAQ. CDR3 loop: CASSPSGLAGALGELFF. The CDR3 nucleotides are TGTGCCAGCAGCCCCTCGGGACTAGCGGGAGCTCTCGGGGAGCTGTTTTTT.

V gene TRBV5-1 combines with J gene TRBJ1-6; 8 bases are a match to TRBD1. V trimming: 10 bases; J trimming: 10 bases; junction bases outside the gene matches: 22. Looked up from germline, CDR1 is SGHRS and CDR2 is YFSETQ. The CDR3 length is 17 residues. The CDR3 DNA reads TGCGCCGTTCAGCTTCGGGCCCTGGACAGGGCGTTCTCACCCCTCCACTTT. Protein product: CAVQLRALDRAFSPLHF.

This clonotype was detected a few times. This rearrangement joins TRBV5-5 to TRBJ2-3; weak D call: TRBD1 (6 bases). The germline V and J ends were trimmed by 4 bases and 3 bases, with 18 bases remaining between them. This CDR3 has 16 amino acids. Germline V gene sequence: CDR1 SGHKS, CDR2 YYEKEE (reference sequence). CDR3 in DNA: TGTGCCAGCAGCCCTGCCGAGACAGGCCAAACAGATACGCAGTATTTT. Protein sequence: CASSPAETGQTDTQYF.